The entry below describes one T cell receptor beta chain. As yet, its antigen is unknown. This record belongs to a study of cytomegalovirus exposure and HLA in healthy donors. Study-level findings and limits: Reports indicate that TCR beta sequences accurately predicted the HLA-A and HLA-B alleles of most subjects. In a later analysis, compared with equally common non-associated chains, HLA-associated beta chains were more expanded.

This CDR3 is 14 amino acids long. Germline trimming cut 3 bases from V and 2 bases from J; bases unmatched to any gene: 2. Germline CDR1 and CDR2: SNHLY and FYNNEI. PCR was performed using 60 Vbeta and 13 Jbeta primers. Produced via immunoSEQ multiplex PCR; TCRdb's table is partial and in-frame only. The sample consists of some 160,000 clones, around 80% of them appearing once. Sequenced sample: PBMCs. The V gene is TRBV2, the J gene TRBJ1-2; TRBD1 aligns across 8 bases. The source is a middle-aged man in good health and CMV-seronegative. DNA of the CDR3: TGTGCCAGCAGTGACAGGGGGCCGAACTATGGCTACACCTTC. Translating it yields CASSDRGPNYGYTF.